This T cell receptor beta chain is drawn from a study of response to subunit inactivated influenza vaccine. One entry per CDR3 protein, called by TCRdb with MiXCR from the RT-PCR reads. The sample lists roughly 520,000 distinct CDR3 sequences, around 25% occurring once. Germline CDR1 MNHEY, CDR2 SVGAGI. This CDR3 has 16 amino acids. V lost 4 bases and J lost 4, with 19 bases in between. Study observations and caveats: Seasonal influenza vaccination, on each occasion, was suggested by the authors to recruit few new T cells.

For this clonotype: No antigen is known for it.

The receptor's source is a man in his fifties or sixties who received an inactivated influenza vaccine. The input for sequencing was CD4+ T cells sorted from PBMCs, taken more than 4 days after vaccination. The chain is built from TRBV6-5 and TRBJ1-2; maybe TRBD1 (5 bases). The CDR3 sequence is CASSLTGTGGFYGYTF. The CDR3 region has the DNA TGTGCCAGCAGTTTAACCGGGACTGGGGGTTTCTATGGCTACACCTTC.